Below, 6 T cell receptor beta chains from the same sample are listed, as sequenced in a study of a mutant IDH1 vaccine in newly diagnosed glioma. The time point denotes: week 35, safety follow-up. All doses held 300 ug of mutant IDH1 20-mer peptide, with topical imiquimod. These TCRs' antigens remain unknown. Assay: immunoSEQ multiplex PCR; the TCRdb copy retains only in-frame clones and omits some. The sample shows about 68,000 clones, roughly 84% of them seen only once. This sample comprised PBMCs, obtained from a glioma patient whose treatment included an IDH1 peptide vaccine. The receptors were sampled from a man in his late teens or twenties with glioma.

The chain combines TRBV18 with TRBJ2-5; D is unclear. This CDR3 has 12 amino acids. The germline V gene has CDR1 KGHSH and CDR2 LQKENI. Trimming pared 6 bases from V and 2 bases from J, leaving 7 bases between. CDR3 DNA sequence: TGTGCCAGCTCGAGGCTACAAGAGACCCAGTACTTC. Its protein is CASSRLQETQYF.

The chain joins TRBV7-9 to TRBJ1-2; a weak D match, TRBD1 (5 bases). Germline V gene data show CDR1 as SEHNR and CDR2 as FQNEAQ (reference sequence). The CDR3 runs to 13 residues. The germline V and J ends were trimmed by 5 bases and 6 bases, with 13 bases remaining between them. The CDR3 sequence: CASSPLEGHGYTF. CDR3 DNA: TGTGCCAGCAGCCCCCTTGAGGGGCATGGCTACACCTTC.

The chain employs TRBV4-1 and TRBJ1-6, with a possible D match to TRBD1 (5 bases). Looked up from germline, CDR1 is MGHRA and CDR2 is YSYEKL. V was clipped by 2 bases and J by 6 bases, with 20 bases between them. This CDR3 has 18 amino acids. Here the CDR3 reads CASSQNEALRGLNSPLHF. The CDR3 DNA is TGCGCCAGCAGCCAAAATGAGGCGTTAAGGGGACTTAATTCACCCCTCCACTTT.

The chain couples TRBV7-9 to TRBJ1-2; D may be TRBD1 (6 bases). Per the germline V gene, CDR1 is SEHNR and CDR2 is FQNEAQ (reference sequence). The CDR3 is made up of 17 amino acids. Trimming removed 5 bases from V and 4 bases from J, with 23 bases in between. The CDR3 region has the DNA TGTGCCAGCAGCCATCAAAACCTCCGGGACATTCCCTATGGCTACACCTTC. This translates into CASSHQNLRDIPYGYTF. The entire variable domain, with the rest obtained from reference TRBV7-9 and TRBJ1-2, is as follows: DTGVSQNPRHKITKRGQNVTFRCDPISEHNRLYWYRQTLGQGPEFLTYFQNEAQLEKSRLLSDRFSAERPKGSFSTLEIQRTEQGDSAMYLCASSHQNLRDIPYGYTFGSGTRLTVV.

The chain couples TRBV2 to TRBJ1-2; D is unresolved. CDR1 and CDR2 (germline): SNHLY, FYNNEI. The CDR3 contains 14 residues. Between the trimmed V and J ends, which lost 3 bases and 4 bases, there was a span of 12 bases. This chain's CDR3 is CASSEGGTSYGYTF. The CDR3, as DNA: TGTGCCAGCAGTGAGGGTGGTACCAGCTATGGCTACACCTTC.

This sequence joins TRBV28 and TRBJ2-7, with a possible D match to TRBD1 (5 bases). The CDR3 spans 13 residues. Germline V lookup: CDR1 MDHEN, CDR2 SYDVKM. V was cut by 8 bases and J by 1 base, with 12 bases left in between. The CDR3, as DNA: TGTGCCAGCCTATATCAGGGTTCCTACGAGCAGTACTTC. It translates to CASLYQGSYEQYF.